The 27 T cell receptor beta chains presented below share a single source sample, sequenced in a study of post-analysis software for immune sequencing data. Study-level findings and limits: Controls had lower frequencies than patients of roughly five TRBV segments, which included TRBV5-6, TRBV5-1 and TRBV20-1.

Their antigen targets remain unknown. The TCR beta cDNA libraries carried unique molecular identifiers. TCRdb re-called the PCR reads with MiXCR, one entry per CDR3 protein. The table has under 900,000 distinct CDR3 sequences, around 50% seen once. Sequencing input: blood. The receptors were gathered from a girl between 10 and 17 years old with multiple sclerosis.

This sequence joins TRBV9 and TRBJ2-7; TRBD1 is a possible D gene (6 bases). The end of the DNA fits TRBJ2-4 better, so the J call may be wrong. Looked up from germline, CDR1 is SGDLS and CDR2 is YYNGEE. The CDR3 loop spans 16 amino acids. The CDR3 loop reads CASSVAQTGIGDIQYF. The CDR3 DNA follows: TGTGCCAGCAGCGTAGCTCAAACAGGGATAGGGGACATTCAGTACTTC.

A few counts support this clonotype. The V and J genes are TRBV20-1 and TRBJ2-5; perhaps TRBD2 as D (6 bases). V lost 0 bases and J 5 bases, leaving 16 bases between the germline ends. Germline V gives CDR1 DFQATT, CDR2 SNEGSKA (reference sequence). CDR3 length equals 15 residues. The CDR3 sequence: CSARDRKWEDETQYF. In DNA form, the CDR3 reads TGCAGTGCTAGAGACCGAAAGTGGGAGGATGAGACCCAGTACTTC.

This rearrangement joins TRBV5-1 to TRBJ1-6, with D possibly matching TRBD1 (6 bases). V gave up 5 bases and J gave up 6 bases, with 15 bases separating them. CDR3 size: 15 residues. Germline assignment: CDR1 SGHRS and CDR2 YFSETQ. Written as DNA, the CDR3 is TGCGCCAGCAGTGCGCAGGGGCCCAGTAATTCACCCCTCCACTTT. Translating gives CASSAQGPSNSPLHF.

The table lists this clonotype with a few counts. The chain's CDR3 is CASSLSGGSFQETQYF. The CDR3 coding sequence is TGCGCCAGCAGCTTGTCAGGGGGCAGCTTCCAAGAGACCCAGTACTTC. The J gene is TRBJ2-5, the V gene TRBV5-1, with 8 bases that match TRBD1. Germline-derived CDR1 and CDR2 are SGHRS and YFSETQ. With V trimmed by 1 base and J by 1 base, 6 bases remained unmatched. The CDR3 contains 16 residues.

For the CDR3, the DNA is TGTGCCAGCTCACCACTTGACGGAGCAACTAATGAAAAACTGTTTTTT. Its translation is CASSPLDGATNEKLFF. V usage is TRBV18 and J usage is TRBJ1-4; D unresolved. Trimming left V 1 base short and J 0 bases short, with 9 bases between. CDR3 length: 16 amino acids. Germline V CDR1 and CDR2: KGHSH, LQKENI. Variable domain in full (rest from reference TRBV18 and TRBJ1-4): NAGVMQNPRHLVRRRGQEARLRCSPMKGHSHVYWYRQLPEEGLKFMVYLQKENIIDESGMPKERFSAEFPKEGPSILRIQQVVRGDSAAYFCASSPLDGATNEKLFFGSGTQLSVL.

This clonotype was seen a single time. The V call is TRBV7-3, the J call TRBJ2-1; 11 positions match TRBD2. V gave up 5 bases and J gave up 7 bases; unmatched junction bases: 13. The CDR3 extends over 17 amino acids. The germline gives CDR1 SGHTA, CDR2 FQGTGA. DNA of the CDR3: TGTGCCAGCAGCCTACCTTGGGCTAGCGGGGGGCCTAATGAGCAGTTCTTC. Its translation is CASSLPWASGGPNEQFF. The full variable domain, rest sourced from reference TRBV7-3 and TRBJ2-1, is GAGVSQTPSNKVTEKGKYVELRCDPISGHTALYWYRQSLGQGPEFLIYFQGTGAADDSGLPNDRFFAVRPEGSVSTLKIQRTERGDSAVYLCASSLPWASGGPNEQFFGPGTRLTVL.

Worth noting for this clonotype: The junction departs from germline at one end; a sequencing error may be responsible. J is TRBJ1-2 and V is TRBV6-1; maybe TRBD1 (6 bases). Germline-derived CDR1 and CDR2 are MNHNS and SASEGT. The length of the CDR3 is 12 residues. CDR3 DNA: TGTGCCAGCAGTACCAGATTCGGGGGCTGCACCTTC. Translated: CASSTRFGGCTF.

The chain links TRBV7-3 to TRBJ2-1; D gene unclear. Germline loops: CDR1 SGHTA, CDR2 FQGTGA. The CDR3 has 13 amino acids. V dropped 1 base and J dropped 5 bases, with 6 bases sitting between them. CDR3 coding DNA: TGTGCCAGCAGCTTAAGGGTCCACAATGAGCAGTTCTTC. Translated: CASSLRVHNEQFF.

The table lists this clonotype with a count of one. V usage is TRBV7-2 and J usage is TRBJ2-3; TRBD2 aligns across 7 bases. Losses at the gene ends were 5 bases for V and 3 bases for J; bases not matched to a gene: 5. The CDR3 has 14 residues. Germline V CDR1 and CDR2: SGHTA, FQGNSA. CDR3 sequence: CASSQGLTTDTQYF. The CDR3 DNA reads as TGTGCCAGCAGCCAGGGACTAACGACAGATACGCAGTATTTT. Drawing the rest from reference TRBV7-2 and TRBJ2-3, the complete variable domain is GAGVSQSPSNKVTEKGKDVELRCDPISGHTALYWYRQSLGQGLEFLIYFQGNSAPDKSGLPSDRFSAERTGGSVSTLTIQRTQQEDSAVYLCASSQGLTTDTQYFGPGTRLTVL.

The rearrangement joins TRBV7-9 to TRBJ2-3; the D is unclear. The V end lost 6 bases, the J end lost 6 bases, and 10 bases lay between the germline ends. The CDR3 is 12 residues long. CDR1 is SEHNR and CDR2 is FQNEAQ in the germline V gene (reference sequence). The CDR3 DNA sequence: TGTGCCAGCAGAGGCGCTGGGGATACGCAGTATTTT. Protein: CASRGAGDTQYF.

Only a few counts were recorded for this clonotype. The chain couples TRBV12-3 or TRBV12-4 to TRBJ2-1, with TRBD2 matching 7 bases. CDR3 length: 13 residues. The J segment lost 9 bases and the V segment lost 5 bases, leaving 7 bases of the junction unmatched. CDR3 loop: CASSHNIAGEQFF. Written as DNA, the CDR3 is TGTGCCAGCAGTCATAATATAGCGGGTGAGCAGTTCTTC.

This clonotype was observed a few times. The chain joins TRBV6-5 to TRBJ2-1; D is unresolved. Trimming stripped 2 bases from V and 0 bases from J, with 11 bases between. The CDR3 is 16 amino acids. Germline values: CDR1 MNHEY, CDR2 SVGAGI. CDR3 protein: CASSYLGLSSYNEQFF. CDR3 DNA sequence: TGTGCCAGCAGTTACCTCGGGCTTAGCTCCTACAATGAGCAGTTCTTC.

The chain joins TRBV12-3 or TRBV12-4 to TRBJ2-5; 10 nucleotides line up with TRBD2. This CDR3 spans 15 amino acids. V dropped 4 bases and J dropped 1; count of bases not matched to a gene: 3. CDR3 bases: TGTGCCAGCAGTTGGGGACTAGCGCTCCAAGAGACCCAGTACTTC. It encodes CASSWGLALQETQYF.

Remarks on this clonotype: The junction shows a germline mismatch at one end, possibly a read error. The rearrangement uses TRBV10-2 and TRBJ2-1; 10 bases are a match to TRBD2. Germline V gene sequence: CDR1 WSHSY, CDR2 SAAADI. The CDR3 spans 14 residues. The CDR3 coding sequence is TGCGTCAGCAGTGCCAGCGGGAGGGCCAATGAGCAGTTCTTC. Protein product: CVSSASGRANEQFF.

The chain uses TRBV20-1 and TRBJ2-7; 9 bases align to TRBD1. Unmatched junction bases numbered 8, after V lost 5 bases and J lost 3 bases. The CDR3 covers 14 residues. CDR1 is DFQATT and CDR2 is SNEGSKA in the germline V gene (reference sequence). CDR3 in amino acids: CSAEPGQGFYEQYF. CDR3 bases: TGCAGTGCTGAACCGGGACAGGGTTTCTACGAGCAGTACTTC.

The chain carries TRBV20-1 and TRBJ2-7, with D possibly being TRBD2 (5 bases). CDR1 is DFQATT and CDR2 is SNEGSKA in the germline V gene (reference sequence). Trimming cost V 0 bases and J 0 bases, with 12 bases left between them. The CDR3 covers 15 residues. The CDR3 reads CSARDFERSSYEQYF. CDR3 DNA: TGCAGTGCTAGAGATTTTGAGCGGAGCTCCTACGAGCAGTACTTC.

The chain carries TRBV9 and TRBJ1-2; maybe TRBD1 (5 bases). Germline CDR1 and CDR2: SGDLS and YYNGEE. The V gene lost 0 bases and the J gene lost 2 bases, with 17 bases spanning the gap. The CDR3 is 17 residues long. The CDR3 coding sequence is TGTGCCAGCAGCGTAGCAGCGGGGGACGTGAAGAACTATGGCTACACCTTC. The encoded protein is CASSVAAGDVKNYGYTF. The complete variable domain, with remaining parts taken from reference TRBV9 and TRBJ1-2, reads DSGVTQTPKHLITATGQRVTLRCSPRSGDLSVYWYQQSLDQGLQFLIQYYNGEERAKGNILERFSAQQFPDLHSELNLSSLELGDSALYFCASSVAAGDVKNYGYTFGSGTRLTVV.

This clonotype has more than one count but fewer than ten. V gene TRBV20-1 combines with J gene TRBJ2-3; 8 positions match TRBD2. Germline V gene sequence: CDR1 DFQATT, CDR2 SNEGSKA (reference sequence). The J segment lost 1 base and the V segment lost 6 bases, leaving 9 bases of the junction unmatched. CDR3 size: 15 residues. In nucleotides, the CDR3 is TGCAGTGCCGCAAGACGAGCGGGAGGCACAGATACGCAGTATTTT. This encodes CSAARRAGGTDTQYF.

There are a few counts of this clonotype. The genes are TRBV29-1 and TRBJ2-7, with a possible D match to TRBD1 (5 bases). This CDR3 is 12 amino acids long. Germline V gene sequence: CDR1 SQVTM, CDR2 ANQGSEA. Between the trimmed V and J ends, which lost 6 bases and 3 bases, there was a span of 12 bases. The CDR3 region is CSVNQGNYEQYF. The CDR3 DNA sequence: TGCAGCGTGAACCAGGGTAACTACGAGCAGTACTTC.

The table lists this clonotype with a few counts. The chain joins TRBV27 to TRBJ2-7; TRBD2 might be the D (6 bases). The V and J ends lost 0 bases and 0 bases respectively, with 15 bases between them. Per the germline V gene, CDR1 is MNHEY and CDR2 is SMNVEV (reference sequence). The CDR3 consists of 17 residues. CDR3 residues: CASSLSTRDWSSYEQYF. DNA for the CDR3: TGTGCCAGCAGTTTATCGACGCGGGACTGGAGCTCCTACGAGCAGTACTTC.

This clonotype was counted once. This rearrangement joins TRBV5-6 to TRBJ1-2; D remains ambiguous. The germline V and J ends were trimmed by 4 bases and 5 bases, with 18 bases remaining between them. CDR1 is SGHDT and CDR2 is YYEEEE in the germline V gene. This CDR3 contains 15 residues. The CDR3 sequence is CASSPPGSHFYGYTF. CDR3 coding DNA: TGTGCCAGCAGCCCACCCGGGTCGCACTTTTATGGCTACACCTTC.

The rearrangement links TRBV15 to TRBJ2-5, with 10 nucleotides matching TRBD1. The J call is doubtful: the DNA matches TRBJ2-7 better. This CDR3 is built from 15 residues. Germline-derived CDR1 and CDR2 are LNHNV and YYDKDF (reference sequence). The CDR3 nucleotides read TGTGCCACCAGCAGTCCGGGGGACAGGGGCGTCGAGCAGTACTTC. It specifies CATSSPGDRGVEQYF.

The chain carries TRBV2 and TRBJ2-3; D ambiguous. From germline, CDR1 is SNHLY and CDR2 FYNNEI. V was clipped by 10 bases and J by 6 bases, with 8 bases between them. CDR3 size: 10 residues. The CDR3 is CATRSDTQYF. For the CDR3, the DNA is TGTGCCACTCGGTCCGATACGCAGTATTTT.

V usage is TRBV20-1 and J usage is TRBJ2-3; TRBD2 aligns across 12 bases. Germline V gene data show CDR1 as DFQATT and CDR2 as SNEGSKA (reference sequence). This CDR3 spans 17 amino acids. The V gene end was trimmed by 1 base and the J gene end by 0 bases; junction bases not matched to a gene: 5. The CDR3 sequence is CSARVTGTSGSTDTQYF. The CDR3 nucleotides are TGCAGTGCTAGAGTTACCGGGACTAGCGGGAGCACAGATACGCAGTATTTT.

This chain joins TRBV6-2 or TRBV6-3 and TRBJ2-5; no clear D gene. CDR3 length equals 15 residues. V lost 4 bases, J lost 5 bases, and 17 bases lay in between. CDR1 and CDR2 (germline): MNHEY, SVGEGT. CDR3 sequence: CASSSFGEKEETQYF. The CDR3 coding sequence is TGTGCCAGCAGTTCCTTTGGAGAGAAGGAGGAGACCCAGTACTTC.

This clonotype has more than one count but fewer than ten. J is TRBJ2-5 and V is TRBV5-1; no clear D gene. The V gene's germline CDR1 is SGHRS and CDR2 YFSETQ. Between the trimmed V and J ends, which lost 0 bases and 3 bases, there was a span of 12 bases. The CDR3 is made up of 15 amino acids. CDR3 region: CASSLGGSQKETQYF. As DNA, the CDR3 is TGCGCCAGCAGCTTGGGTGGCAGCCAAAAAGAGACCCAGTACTTC.

CDR3 DNA: TGTGCCAGCAGTCCCATGGGACTAGCCCACCAAGAGACCCAGTACTTC. This encodes CASSPMGLAHQETQYF. The V gene is TRBV12-3 or TRBV12-4, the J gene TRBJ2-5; 9 bases align to TRBD2. The CDR3 runs to 16 residues. V trimming: 5 bases; J trimming: 0 bases; junction bases outside the gene matches: 7.